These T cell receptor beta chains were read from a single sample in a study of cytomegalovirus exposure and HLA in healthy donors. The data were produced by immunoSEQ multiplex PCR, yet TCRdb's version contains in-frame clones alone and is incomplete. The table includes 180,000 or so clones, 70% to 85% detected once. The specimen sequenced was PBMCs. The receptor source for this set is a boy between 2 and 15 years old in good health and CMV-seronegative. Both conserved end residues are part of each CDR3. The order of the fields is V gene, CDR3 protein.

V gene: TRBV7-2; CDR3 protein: CASSPRNQPQHF
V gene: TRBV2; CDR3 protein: CASSTHGGQEQYF
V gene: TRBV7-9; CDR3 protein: CASSLKGKNHYEQYF
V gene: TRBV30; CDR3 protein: CAWRGQGGGQPQHF
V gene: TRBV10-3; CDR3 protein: CAISEPGLASDTQYF
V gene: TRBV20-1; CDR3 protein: CSATRNEQFF
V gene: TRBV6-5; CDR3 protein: CASSYQQGSDTQYF
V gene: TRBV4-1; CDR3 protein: CASSQVGQGVTEAFF
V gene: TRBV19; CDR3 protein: CASRDRALTDTQYF
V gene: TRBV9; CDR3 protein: CASICGGVTGELFF
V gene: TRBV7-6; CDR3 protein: CASSLRGGRGYEQYF
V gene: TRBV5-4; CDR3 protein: CASSSSVTYGYTF
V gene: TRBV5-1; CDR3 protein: CASSPSRGGDAEQFF
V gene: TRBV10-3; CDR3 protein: CAIGEGQPPTGELFF
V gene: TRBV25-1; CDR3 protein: CASSESTANYGYTF
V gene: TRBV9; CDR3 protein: CASSRGMNTEAFF
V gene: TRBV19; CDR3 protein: CASSLTRGSNQPQHF